The T cell receptor beta chain under discussion was sequenced for a study of T cells in localized non-small cell lung cancer. Points on this clone: Its antigen is still unknown. A read error may produce the germline difference seen at one junction end.

Study-wide results and limits: Uninvolved adjacent lung had more T cell clonality than any other tissue, topping tumor.

CDR3 length: 14 amino acids. CDR1 is SSHAT and CDR2 is FNYEAQ in the germline V gene (reference sequence). TCRdb keeps only in-frame clones here, not all; method: immunoSEQ multiplex PCR. The table records 35,000 to 40,000 clones, approximately 94% of them present only once. Here the sequenced sample was peripheral blood, taken before any cancer treatment. This TCR was recovered from a female donor at least 60 years old with stage I lung adenocarcinoma. The V and J genes are TRBV7-7 and TRBJ2-3; TRBD2 aligns across 7 bases. The CDR3 here is CASSLGTSADTQYF. The CDR3 region has the DNA TGTGCTAGCAGCCTCGGTACTAGCGCAGATACGCAGTATTTT.